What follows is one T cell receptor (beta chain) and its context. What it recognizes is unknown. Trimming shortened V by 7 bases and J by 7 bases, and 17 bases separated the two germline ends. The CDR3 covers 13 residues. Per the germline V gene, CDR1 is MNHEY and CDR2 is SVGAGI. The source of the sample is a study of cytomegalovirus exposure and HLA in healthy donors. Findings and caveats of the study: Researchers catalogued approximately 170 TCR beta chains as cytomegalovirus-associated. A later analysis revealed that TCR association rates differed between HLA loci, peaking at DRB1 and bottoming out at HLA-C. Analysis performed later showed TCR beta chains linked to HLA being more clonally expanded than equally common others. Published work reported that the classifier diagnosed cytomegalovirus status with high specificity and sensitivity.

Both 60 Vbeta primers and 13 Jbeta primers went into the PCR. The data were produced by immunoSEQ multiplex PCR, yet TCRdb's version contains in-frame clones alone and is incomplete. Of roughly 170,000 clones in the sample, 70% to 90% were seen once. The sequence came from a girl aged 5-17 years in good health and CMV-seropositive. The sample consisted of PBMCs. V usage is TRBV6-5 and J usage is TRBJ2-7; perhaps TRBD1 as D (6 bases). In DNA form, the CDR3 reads TGTGCCAGCATGAGAACAGGGATGCAGGAGCAGTACTTC. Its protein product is CASMRTGMQEQYF.